These 29 T cell receptor beta chains were all obtained from the same sample, sequenced in a study of T cell repertoires in cytomegalovirus infection (dated 2019 in TCRdb). Instrument on record: Illumina HiSeq 1500. TCRdb cleaned the public reads at Q25 with fastp, built clones with MiXCR and kept in-frame beta chains. CDR3 protein duplicates are merged, each entry listing the most common genes and DNA. Within this sample are some 300,000 distinct CDR3 sequences, with roughly 15% of them counted one time only. The top ten clonotypes cover about 12% of the sample. The sample taken for sequencing was PBMCs. The origin of the receptors is a human donor in good health (CMV status not recorded). Some clones in this sample may be carry-over from other donors' samples.

Ten or more counts support this clonotype. CDR3 loop: CASSSREETQYF. DNA for the CDR3: TGTGCCAGCAGCTCCCGCGAGGAGACCCAGTACTTC. The chain recombines TRBV7-9 with TRBJ2-5; D remains ambiguous. This CDR3 contains 12 residues. V was cut by 4 bases and J by 5 bases, with 8 bases left in between. Germline loops: CDR1 SEHNR, CDR2 FQNEAQ (reference sequence).

Remarks on this clonotype: A much more abundant neighbour one base away suggests this may be a read error. The chain couples TRBV12-3 or TRBV12-4 to TRBJ1-4; D is unclear. V dropped 5 bases and J dropped 8 bases, with 15 bases sitting between them. The CDR3 has 14 amino acids. CDR3 loop: CASSVGLPGEKLFF. For the CDR3, the DNA is TGTGCCAGCAGTGTCGGCCTCCCCGGGGAAAAACTGTTTTTT.

This clonotype was recorded at least ten times. The genes are TRBV5-8 and TRBJ2-5; D possibly corresponds to TRBD1 (6 bases). The CDR3 has 15 amino acids. Per the germline V gene, CDR1 is SGHTS and CDR2 is YDEGEE. Trimming removed 0 bases at V and 4 bases at J, with 13 bases between. The CDR3 sequence: CASSLDRVWGETQYF. CDR3 sequence (DNA): TGTGCCAGCAGCTTGGACAGGGTTTGGGGAGAGACCCAGTACTTC.

Notes on this clonotype: This could be a read error, since a much larger clone is one nucleotide away. V gene TRBV7-2 combines with J gene TRBJ1-2, with D possibly being TRBD1 (6 bases). CDR1 is SGHTA and CDR2 is FQGNSA in the germline V gene. The ends were cut back, 10 bases at V and 1 base at J, with 22 bases in the middle. CDR3 length: 16 residues. CDR3 sequence (DNA): TGTGCCAACAGAACAAGTAGCGGGGGACATAACTATGGCTACACCTTC. Its protein product is CANRTSSGGHNYGYTF. Using reference TRBV7-2 and TRBJ1-2 for the parts outside the CDR3, the full variable domain is GAGVSQSPSNKVTEKGKDVELRCDPISGHTALYWYRQSLGQGLEFLIYFQGNSAPDKSGLPSDRFSAERTGGSVSTLTIQRTQQEDSAVYLCANRTSSGGHNYGYTFGSGTRLTVV.

This clonotype turned up a few times. The CDR3 is CASSRNRGEPQHF. CDR3 DNA: TGTGCCAGCAGTAGGAACAGGGGTGAGCCCCAGCATTTT. The chain has TRBV2 and TRBJ1-5, with 7 bases matching TRBD1. The CDR3 covers 13 residues. Trimming at V came to 5 bases and at J to 8 bases, leaving 6 bases not matched to a gene. The germline V gene has CDR1 SNHLY and CDR2 FYNNEI.

Ten or more counts support this clonotype. The rearrangement links TRBV7-2 to TRBJ1-1; D gene ambiguous. The V end was cut by 6 bases, the J end by 1 base, with 9 bases between. This CDR3 comprises 13 residues. Germline values: CDR1 SGHTA, CDR2 FQGNSA. The CDR3 spells CASSSDWNTEAFF. The CDR3 DNA reads TGTGCCAGCAGTTCAGACTGGAACACTGAAGCTTTCTTT.

Here the CDR3 reads CASSPRPSRDTQYF. The DNA for the CDR3 is TGTGCCAGCAGCCCTAGACCGTCCCGGGATACGCAGTATTTT. The chain employs TRBV7-6 and TRBJ2-3; no clear D. The CDR3 sequence is 14 residues long. The V end lost 5 bases, the J end lost 6 bases, and 15 bases lay between the germline ends. The germline V gene has CDR1 SGHVS and CDR2 FNYEAQ.

DNA for the CDR3: TGTGCCAGCAGTCCTACCGGGACAGCTTACGAGCAGTACTTC. Translating gives CASSPTGTAYEQYF. The rearrangement joins TRBV7-6 to TRBJ2-7; 7 bases are shared with TRBD1. Losses at the gene ends were 6 bases for V and 4 bases for J; bases not matched to a gene: 9. CDR1 and CDR2 (germline): SGHVS, FNYEAQ. The CDR3 is made up of 14 amino acids.

This clonotype has just one count. The CDR3 DNA reads as TGCAGTGCTAGAACCCCTAGCACAGATACGCAGTATTTT. Protein sequence: CSARTPSTDTQYF. The chain uses TRBV20-1 and TRBJ2-3; D gene unclear. The CDR3 loop spans 13 amino acids. CDR1 and CDR2 (germline): DFQATT, SNEGSKA (reference sequence). V was clipped by 2 bases and J by 0 bases, with 6 bases between them.

The chain joins TRBV20-1 to TRBJ2-1; the match to TRBD2 covers 10 bases. The J segment lost 4 bases and the V segment lost 0 bases, leaving 9 bases of the junction unmatched. The CDR3 is 17 amino acids. Germline V CDR1 and CDR2: DFQATT, SNEGSKA (reference sequence). The CDR3 here is CSARDWTSGGSYNEQFF. The CDR3, as DNA: TGCAGTGCTAGAGATTGGACTAGCGGAGGCAGTTACAATGAGCAGTTCTTC.

This clonotype has at least ten counts. This chain links TRBV28 with TRBJ1-6; D is ambiguous. Germline V lookup: CDR1 MDHEN, CDR2 SYDVKM. The ends were cut back, 6 bases at V and 7 bases at J, with 16 bases in the middle. The CDR3 has 15 residues. The CDR3 is CASSLVGRWNSPLHF. The CDR3, as DNA: TGTGCCAGCAGCTTGGTGGGAAGATGGAATTCACCCCTCCACTTT.

This clonotype has more than one count but fewer than ten. V usage is TRBV5-1 and J usage is TRBJ2-7; D gene uncertain. CDR3 length: 13 residues. Germline assignment: CDR1 SGHRS and CDR2 YFSETQ. V lost 4 bases, J lost 2 bases, and 10 bases lay in between. The DNA for the CDR3 is TGCGCCAGCAGCGTGGGGATAACCTACGAGCAGTACTTC. Translated, it gives CASSVGITYEQYF.

In its sample, this clonotype was seen a few times. The chain employs TRBV20-1 and TRBJ1-1; 7 bases are a match to TRBD1. CDR3 length equals 13 residues. Germline loops: CDR1 DFQATT, CDR2 SNEGSKA (reference sequence). V shed 3 bases and J 3 bases; nucleotides not matched to a gene: 4. The CDR3 DNA follows: TGCAGTGCTAGTACGCAGGGGGACACTGAAGCTTTCTTT. Encoded protein: CSASTQGDTEAFF.

This clonotype has a count of ten or more. This chain uses TRBV7-2 with TRBJ2-1; D gene unclear. Germline V lookup: CDR1 SGHTA, CDR2 FQGNSA. The CDR3 has 15 amino acids. The germline V and J ends were trimmed by 2 bases and 0 bases, with 8 bases remaining between them. The CDR3 reads CASSLYESSYNEQFF. CDR3 in DNA: TGTGCCAGCAGCTTATATGAGAGCTCCTACAATGAGCAGTTCTTC.

This clonotype was seen a single time. The rearrangement uses TRBV5-1 and TRBJ2-3; perhaps TRBD2 as D (6 bases). The V end was cut by 3 bases, the J end by 0 bases, with 14 bases between. The CDR3 runs 16 residues. Germline values: CDR1 SGHRS, CDR2 YFSETQ. CDR3 sequence: CASSSWTTSSTDTQYF. The CDR3, as DNA: TGCGCCAGCAGCTCTTGGACTACTTCTAGCACAGATACGCAGTATTTT.

This CDR3 reads CASSQIAGAGDTQYF. The CDR3 DNA reads as TGTGCCAGCAGCCAAATAGCGGGGGCAGGGGATACGCAGTATTTT. This rearrangement joins TRBV4-2 to TRBJ2-3, with TRBD2 matching 9 bases. From germline, CDR1 is LGHNA and CDR2 YNFKEQ. The trim removed 2 bases at V and 6 bases at J, leaving 6 bases unmatched. CDR3 length: 15 amino acids.

The chain combines TRBV27 with TRBJ2-3; TRBD2 is a possible D gene (6 bases). The CDR3 has 15 amino acids. V dropped 6 bases and J dropped 0 bases, with 13 bases sitting between them. CDR1 MNHEY and CDR2 SMNVEV come from the germline V gene (reference sequence). The CDR3 bases are TGTGCCAGCAGGGCGGGGACCCATAGCACAGATACGCAGTATTTT. Its protein product is CASRAGTHSTDTQYF.

The chain carries TRBV7-2 and TRBJ1-1; 8 bases agree with TRBD1. CDR3 size: 15 residues. V trimming: 1 base; J trimming: 5 bases; junction bases outside the gene matches: 6. The germline V gene has CDR1 SGHTA and CDR2 FQGNSA. The CDR3 here is CASSLGSRGQTEAFF. CDR3 nucleotide sequence: TGTGCCAGCAGCTTAGGAAGCAGGGGGCAAACTGAAGCTTTCTTT.

The chain combines TRBV5-1 with TRBJ1-4; D is undetermined. The germline V gene encodes CDR1 SGHRS and CDR2 YFSETQ. This CDR3 has 16 amino acids. With 1 base removed from V and 8 bases from J, the gap between germline ends came to 18 bases. The CDR3 reads CASSLFPGPANEKLFF. The CDR3 DNA is TGCGCCAGCAGCTTGTTTCCGGGCCCCGCGAACGAAAAACTGTTTTTT.

This clonotype is a singleton in its sample. One end of the junction does not line up with germline, which may come from a read error. The CDR3 DNA reads TGTGCCAGCAGCCCCGACAGGAAGGATCAGTCCCAGCATTTT. It specifies CASSPDRKDQSQHF. This chain connects TRBV5-5 to TRBJ1-5; maybe TRBD1 (6 bases). The CDR3 runs 14 residues. Germline assignment: CDR1 SGHKS and CDR2 YYEKEE (reference sequence).

This clonotype was observed at least ten times. The CDR3 DNA follows: TGTGCCAGCAGCCCGGCGGGAGTCATGAACACTGAAGCTTTCTTT. Protein product: CASSPAGVMNTEAFF. V is TRBV5-4 and J is TRBJ1-1; D unresolved. Germline V gene data show CDR1 as SGHNT and CDR2 as YYREEE (reference sequence). The CDR3 totals 15 residues. The ends were cut back, 4 bases at V and 0 bases at J, with 13 bases in the middle.

The chain couples TRBV7-2 to TRBJ2-1, with D perhaps TRBD2 (5 bases). Germline V gene data show CDR1 as SGHTA and CDR2 as FQGNSA. V lost 3 bases and J lost 9, with 15 bases in between. The CDR3 has 14 residues. The CDR3 loop reads CASSLGSVVGEQFF. The CDR3 coding sequence is TGTGCCAGCAGCTTGGGTAGCGTCGTGGGTGAGCAGTTCTTC.

This clonotype was counted between two and nine times. The chain recombines TRBV7-3 with TRBJ2-7; D is possibly TRBD1 or TRBD2 (6 bases each). CDR1 SGHTA and CDR2 FQGTGA come from the germline V gene. Trimming cost V 5 bases and J 5 bases, with 10 bases left between them. The CDR3 is 12 amino acids. The CDR3 DNA reads TGTGCCAGCAGCCGCGGGACAAACGAGCAGTACTTC. Translating it yields CASSRGTNEQYF.

Turning to this clonotype: A single base separates this from a much larger clone, so it may be a read error. The chain couples TRBV6-6 to TRBJ2-2; D is uncertain. The CDR3 is 13 residues long. The V gene lost 11 bases and the J gene lost 1 base, with 11 bases spanning the gap. Germline assignment: CDR1 MNHNY and CDR2 SVGAGI (reference sequence). The CDR3 nucleotides read TGTGCCGGTAACGGCAGGAACACCGGGGAGCTGTTTTTT. Protein product: CAGNGRNTGELFF.

The chain combines TRBV28 with TRBJ1-1, with 7 bases identical to TRBD1. This CDR3 has 13 residues. CDR1 is MDHEN and CDR2 is SYDVKM in the germline V gene. With V trimmed by 10 bases and J by 5 bases, 10 bases remained unmatched. The chain's CDR3 is CATTLTGVTEAFF. The CDR3 bases are TGTGCCACCACTCTAACAGGGGTGACTGAAGCTTTCTTT.

This clonotype has just a few counts. J is TRBJ2-3 and V is TRBV7-9, with 9 bases identical to TRBD2. Germline trimming cut 1 base from V and 5 bases from J; bases unmatched to any gene: 7. The germline V gene encodes CDR1 SEHNR and CDR2 FQNEAQ (reference sequence). The CDR3 runs to 16 residues. The CDR3 DNA follows: TGTGCCAGCAGCTTAGGATCGGCTAGCGGGGTAGATACGCAGTATTTT. Translated: CASSLGSASGVDTQYF.

This clonotype was counted a few times. The chain joins TRBV4-1 to TRBJ2-1; D may correspond to TRBD1 or TRBD2 (5 bases each). CDR3 size: 15 residues. The V end was cut by 2 bases, the J end by 6 bases, with 14 bases between. CDR1 and CDR2 (germline): MGHRA, YSYEKL. The CDR3 loop reads CASSQRPPRGNEQFF. In DNA form, the CDR3 reads TGCGCCAGCAGCCAACGACCGCCGAGGGGCAATGAGCAGTTCTTC.

This clonotype was observed at least ten times. The J gene is TRBJ1-2, the V gene TRBV12-3 or TRBV12-4; D might be TRBD1 (5 bases). The V gene lost 5 bases and the J gene lost 6 bases, with 16 bases spanning the gap. CDR3 length: 14 amino acids. In nucleotides, the CDR3 is TGTGCCAGCAGTCCGAGACAGTCTGGGAATGGCTACACCTTC. As protein: CASSPRQSGNGYTF.

This sequence joins TRBV27 and TRBJ1-1; D is perhaps TRBD1 (6 bases). The V and J ends lost 0 bases and 6 bases respectively, with 17 bases between them. The CDR3 contains 16 residues. Per the germline V gene, CDR1 is MNHEY and CDR2 is SMNVEV (reference sequence). CDR3 residues: CASSLSEAEAGAEAFF. The CDR3 DNA follows: TGTGCCAGCAGTTTATCCGAAGCGGAGGCAGGGGCTGAAGCTTTCTTT.